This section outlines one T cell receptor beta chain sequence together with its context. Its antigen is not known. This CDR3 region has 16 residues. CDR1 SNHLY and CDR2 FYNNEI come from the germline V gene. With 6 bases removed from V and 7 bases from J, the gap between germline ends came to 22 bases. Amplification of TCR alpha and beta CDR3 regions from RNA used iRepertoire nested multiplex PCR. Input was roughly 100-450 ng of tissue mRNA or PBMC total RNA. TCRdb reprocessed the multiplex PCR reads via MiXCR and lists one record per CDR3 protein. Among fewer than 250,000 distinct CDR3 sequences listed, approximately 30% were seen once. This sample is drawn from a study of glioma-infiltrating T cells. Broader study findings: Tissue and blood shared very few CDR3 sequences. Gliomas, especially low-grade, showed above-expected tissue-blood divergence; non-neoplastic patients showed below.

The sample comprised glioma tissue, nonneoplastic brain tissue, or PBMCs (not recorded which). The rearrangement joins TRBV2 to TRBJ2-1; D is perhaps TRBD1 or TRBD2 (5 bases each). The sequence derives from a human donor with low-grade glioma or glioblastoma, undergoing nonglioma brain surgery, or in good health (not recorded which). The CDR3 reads CASRPEGLTPGNEQFF. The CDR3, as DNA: TGTGCCAGCAGACCCGAGGGCTTGACTCCAGGGAATGAGCAGTTCTTC.